Listed here are 25 T cell receptor beta chains from one sample, sequenced in a study of blood T cell repertoires in COVID-19. The assay was immunoSEQ multiplex PCR, and TCRdb's table has in-frame clones only and misses some. The sample records 150,000 to 200,000 clones, roughly nine tenths being singletons. Source material: peripheral blood. All receptors come from a woman aged 55-69 years with COVID-19, enrolled during active disease.

The chain links TRBV9 to TRBJ2-1, with 13 bases matching TRBD2. Germline CDR1 SGDLS, CDR2 YYNGEE. Losses at the gene ends were 0 bases for V and 0 bases for J; bases not matched to a gene: 6. This CDR3 spans 19 amino acids. CDR3 nucleotide sequence: TGTGCCAGCAGCGTAGGACTAGCGGGAGGCCGAATCTCCTACAATGAGCAGTTCTTC. Translation: CASSVGLAGGRISYNEQFF.

The chain recombines TRBV10-1 with TRBJ2-1, with D possibly matching TRBD2 (6 bases). V was trimmed by 6 bases and J by 3 bases, leaving 15 bases between them. From germline, CDR1 is WNHNN and CDR2 SYGVQD (reference sequence). CDR3 length: 15 residues. This CDR3 is CASSSGPAGYNEQFF. DNA of the CDR3: TGCGCCAGCAGCTCCGGACCAGCGGGCTACAATGAGCAGTTCTTC.

The rearrangement joins TRBV6-5 to TRBJ1-1; weak D call: TRBD1 (6 bases). The V end was cut by 7 bases, the J end by 2 bases, with 11 bases between. The V gene's germline CDR1 is MNHEY and CDR2 SVGAGI. CDR3 size: 13 residues. The CDR3 region has the DNA TGTGCCAGCACCGACAGGCCCAACACTGAAGCTTTCTTT. Protein: CASTDRPNTEAFF.

The chain employs TRBV7-9 and TRBJ1-1; 8 bases match TRBD1. The germline V gene encodes CDR1 SEHNR and CDR2 FQNEAQ (reference sequence). V lost 3 bases, J lost 0 bases, and 3 bases stayed unmatched. The CDR3 loop spans 15 amino acids. Here the CDR3 reads CASSFWTGLNTEAFF. As DNA, the CDR3 is TGTGCCAGCAGCTTCTGGACAGGGCTGAACACTGAAGCTTTCTTT.

The chain has TRBV4-2 and TRBJ1-2; the D is unclear. The CDR3 covers 15 residues. CDR1 is LGHNA and CDR2 is YNFKEQ in the germline V gene. V lost 0 bases, J lost 2 bases, and 10 bases lay in between. CDR3 residues: CASSQDWQVNYGYTF. In DNA form, the CDR3 reads TGTGCCAGCAGCCAAGATTGGCAGGTGAACTATGGCTACACCTTC.

V gene TRBV2 combines with J gene TRBJ2-7, with D maybe TRBD2 (6 bases). This CDR3 is 15 amino acids long. V lost 6 bases, J lost 5 bases, and 20 bases lay in between. The germline V gene encodes CDR1 SNHLY and CDR2 FYNNEI. CDR3 sequence reads: CASSGGLPGLDEQYF. CDR3 in DNA: TGTGCCAGCAGCGGGGGACTCCCTGGCTTGGACGAGCAGTACTTC.

The rearrangement uses TRBV3-1 (or the pseudogene TRBV3-2) and TRBJ2-4; unclear D gene. CDR3 length: 11 residues. Trimming shortened V by 4 bases and J by 6 bases, and 4 bases separated the two germline ends. Germline assignment: CDR1 LGHDT and CDR2 YNNKEL (reference sequence). The CDR3 here is CASSPGNIQYF. The CDR3 DNA is TGTGCCAGCAGCCCGGGAAACATTCAGTACTTC.

This chain links TRBV10-3 with TRBJ1-2; the match to TRBD1 covers 10 bases. Germline values: CDR1 ENHRY, CDR2 SYGVKD. The junction had 8 bases not matched to a gene; V was cut back by 11 bases and J by 2 bases. This CDR3 is 14 amino acids long. CDR3 nucleotides: TGTGCCCTCACCCGGGACAGGGGAAACTATGGCTACACCTTC. It translates to CALTRDRGNYGYTF.

This clone was seen a single time. V gene TRBV15 combines with J gene TRBJ2-5; the match to TRBD2 covers 9 bases. The J segment lost 5 bases and the V segment lost 1 base, leaving 8 bases of the junction unmatched. The CDR3 is made up of 16 amino acids. CDR1 and CDR2 (germline): LNHNV, YYDKDF (reference sequence). CDR3 DNA sequence: TGTGCCACCAGCAGAGCCCGAGCTAGCGGGACTGAGACCCAGTACTTC. Encoded protein: CATSRARASGTETQYF.

The genes are TRBV10-3 and TRBJ1-5; the D is unclear. CDR1 ENHRY and CDR2 SYGVKD come from the germline V gene. The CDR3 sequence is 14 residues long. V was pared by 6 bases and J by 0 bases, with 9 bases between. CDR3 coding DNA: TGTGCCATCAGCCCGGTTAATAGCAATCAGCCCCAGCATTTT. Its protein product is CAISPVNSNQPQHF.

The chain recombines TRBV19 with TRBJ2-7; D ambiguous. V lost 3 bases, J lost 0 bases, and 9 bases lay in between. CDR1 is LNHDA, CDR2 SQIVND, per germline (reference sequence). This CDR3 contains 14 residues. Here the CDR3 DNA reads TGTGCCAGTAGTATCCTACACTACTCCTACGAGCAGTACTTC. This translates into CASSILHYSYEQYF.

CDR3 DNA sequence: TGTGCCAGCAGCCCAACTAGCGGCAGCTCCTACAATGAGCAGTTCTTC. It specifies CASSPTSGSSYNEQFF. The rearrangement uses TRBV7-9 and TRBJ2-1; 8 bases match TRBD2. V was pared by 5 bases and J by 0 bases, with 6 bases of the junction left unmatched. This CDR3 has 16 amino acids. Germline loops: CDR1 SEHNR, CDR2 FQNEAQ (reference sequence). Full variable domain (missing parts from reference TRBV7-9 and TRBJ2-1): DTGVSQNPRHKITKRGQNVTFRCDPISEHNRLYWYRQTLGQGPEFLTYFQNEAQLEKSRLLSDRFSAERPKGSFSTLEIQRTEQGDSAMYLCASSPTSGSSYNEQFFGPGTRLTVL.

This clone was seen just once. The chain joins TRBV3-1 (or the pseudogene TRBV3-2) to TRBJ2-6; a possible D gene is TRBD1 (5 bases). V dropped 2 bases and J dropped 4 bases, with 30 bases sitting between them. There are 22 residues in the CDR3. The germline CDR1 and CDR2 sequences are LGHDT and YNNKEL (reference sequence). The CDR3: CASSQQGPRQGHHLRGANVLTF. Here the CDR3 DNA reads TGTGCCAGCAGCCAACAGGGTCCCCGGCAAGGACACCACCTAAGGGGGGCCAACGTCCTGACTTTC.

The genes are TRBV18 and TRBJ2-2, with TRBD2 matching 8 bases. In germline, CDR1 is KGHSH, CDR2 LQKENI. This CDR3 has 14 residues. The V segment lost 3 bases and the J segment 3 bases; nucleotides outside the gene matches: 0. This CDR3 reads CASSPRGDTGELFF. The CDR3 region has the DNA TGTGCCAGCTCACCGCGGGGGGACACCGGGGAGCTGTTTTTT.

This chain links TRBV6-4 with TRBJ1-2, with TRBD1 matching 8 bases. Germline V gives CDR1 MRHNA, CDR2 SNTAGT. Trimming cost V 6 bases and J 5 bases; bases outside gene matches: 2. This CDR3 region has 12 residues. The CDR3: CASSGQGYGYTF. The CDR3 nucleotides are TGTGCCAGCAGCGGACAGGGATATGGCTACACCTTC.

The rearrangement uses TRBV9 and TRBJ1-2, with 12 positions matching TRBD1. CDR1 and CDR2 from the germline V gene are SGDLS and YYNGEE. Germline trimming cut 5 bases from V and 6 bases from J; bases unmatched to any gene: 8. The CDR3 totals 15 residues. CDR3 nucleotide sequence: TGTGCCAGCAGAGGGACAGGGGGCGATATCCATGGCTACACCTTC. Amino acid sequence: CASRGTGGDIHGYTF.

J is TRBJ2-2 and V is TRBV5-4, with TRBD2 matching 9 bases. CDR1 is SGHNT and CDR2 is YYREEE in the germline V gene (reference sequence). This CDR3 is built from 15 residues. V shed 4 bases and J 3 bases; nucleotides not matched to a gene: 4. The CDR3 nucleotides are TGTGCCAGCAGCGGTAGCGGGAGTTACACCGGGGAGCTGTTTTTT. Protein product: CASSGSGSYTGELFF.

The count of this clone is one. The J gene is TRBJ1-2, the V gene TRBV12-3 or TRBV12-4, with 9 bases matching TRBD1. With 6 bases clipped from V and 6 bases from J, the junction kept 5 bases outside the gene matches. The CDR3 contains 13 residues. This CDR3 reads CASRTQGAHGYTF. CDR3 nucleotides: TGTGCCAGCAGAACACAGGGGGCCCATGGCTACACCTTC.

This rearrangement joins TRBV12-5 to TRBJ1-6; D not certain. The CDR3 spans 16 residues. Trimming removed 3 bases at V and 8 bases at J, with 17 bases between. Germline-derived CDR1 and CDR2 are LGHNT and FRNRAP. CDR3 nucleotides: TGTGCTAGTGGTTTATTTCCGGGAGCTGGTGATTCACCCCTCCACTTT. Its protein product is CASGLFPGAGDSPLHF.

J is TRBJ1-6 and V is TRBV12-3 or TRBV12-4; a weak D match, TRBD1 (6 bases). The CDR3 extends over 11 amino acids. V was cut by 5 bases and J by 16 bases, with 12 bases left in between. In DNA form, the CDR3 reads TGTGCCAGCAGTGTCGACAGGCAGCTCCACTTT. It codes for CASSVDRQLHF.

The rearrangement joins TRBV19 to TRBJ2-7; 7 nucleotides line up with TRBD2. V lost 6 bases to trimming and J lost 7 bases; unmatched junction nucleotides: 9. This CDR3 is built from 13 residues. Germline V lookup: CDR1 LNHDA, CDR2 SQIVND (reference sequence). The CDR3 is CASRLANSGEQYF. The CDR3 nucleotides read TGTGCCAGTAGACTAGCGAATTCGGGGGAGCAGTACTTC.

V is TRBV4-3 and J is TRBJ1-6; D might be TRBD1 (6 bases). The germline CDR1 and CDR2 sequences are LGHNA and YSLEER. V lost 4 bases and J lost 0, with 13 bases in between. The CDR3 totals 17 residues. The CDR3 DNA reads TGCGCCAGCAGCCCAACGGGGGGCATCTCCTATAATTCACCCCTCCACTTT. This encodes CASSPTGGISYNSPLHF.

The CDR3 protein is CASSPYRREENIQYF. The CDR3 DNA sequence: TGTGCCAGCAGTCCCTATCGACGGGAAGAAAACATTCAGTACTTC. The V gene is TRBV6-2 or TRBV6-3, the J gene TRBJ2-4, with TRBD2 as a possible D gene (5 bases). CDR1 and CDR2 (germline): MNHEY, SVGEGT. Trimming pared 5 bases from V and 5 bases from J, leaving 16 bases between. This CDR3 spans 15 amino acids.

The V and J genes are TRBV11-3 and TRBJ1-4, with D maybe TRBD1 (6 bases). Germline CDR1 is SGHNT and CDR2 is YENEEA. This CDR3 is built from 15 residues. V lost 4 bases and J 3 bases, leaving 12 bases between the germline ends. DNA for the CDR3: TGTGCCAGCAGCTCTCAGGGGAGGGCTAATGAAAAACTGTTTTTT. Amino acids: CASSSQGRANEKLFF. Drawing the rest from reference TRBV11-3 and TRBJ1-4, the complete variable domain is EAGVVQSPRYKIIEKKQPVAFWCNPISGHNTLYWYLQNLGQGPELLIRYENEEAVDDSQLPKDRFSAERLKGVDSTLKIQPAELGDSAVYLCASSSQGRANEKLFFGSGTQLSVL.

This clone has only one observation. The chain uses TRBV5-4 and TRBJ1-5; D call uncertain. Trimming removed 4 bases at V and 2 bases at J, with 10 bases between. This CDR3 region has 14 residues. Germline-derived CDR1 and CDR2 are SGHNT and YYREEE (reference sequence). CDR3 nucleotides: TGTGCCAGCAGCCTGGAGGGAGGCAATCAGCCCCAGCATTTT. As protein: CASSLEGGNQPQHF.